These 14 T cell receptor beta chains originate from one sample sequenced in a study of T cell responses to AZD1222 COVID-19 vaccine. Data came from immunoSEQ multiplex PCR; TCRdb stores just in-frame clones and leaves some out. The sample records around 130,000 clones, 70% to 90% being singletons. The material sequenced was peripheral blood, taken on day 0 of AZD1222 vaccination. The source of these receptors is an adult in good health.

The CDR3 bases are TGTGCCAGTAGAGCCGGACTAGCGGGAGGTTACAATGAGCAGTTCTTC. It yields the protein CASRAGLAGGYNEQFF. The chain joins TRBV19 to TRBJ2-1, with 14 positions matching TRBD2. V lost 6 bases, J lost 4 bases, and 5 bases stayed unmatched. This CDR3 contains 16 residues. Germline lookup yields CDR1 LNHDA and CDR2 SQIVND (reference sequence).

The J gene is TRBJ2-3, the V gene TRBV14; tentatively, D is TRBD1 (5 bases). Germline values: CDR1 SGHDN, CDR2 FVKESK. The V gene lost 0 bases and the J gene lost 9 bases, with 7 bases spanning the gap. The CDR3 runs to 12 residues. This chain's CDR3 is CASSQESGTQYF. DNA for the CDR3: TGTGCCAGCAGCCAAGAGTCAGGGACGCAGTATTTT.

This clone appeared a few times. This chain links TRBV7-9 with TRBJ2-1; the D gene is possibly TRBD2 (6 bases). CDR3 length equals 13 residues. The V gene lost 6 bases and the J gene lost 9 bases, with 15 bases spanning the gap. Per germline, CDR1 SEHNR and CDR2 FQNEAQ (reference sequence). CDR3 bases: TGTGCCAGCAGTACCCCACCCGGGGGTGAGCAGTTCTTC. Translating gives CASSTPPGGEQFF. The whole variable domain, remainder taken from reference TRBV7-9 and TRBJ2-1, is DTGVSQNPRHKITKRGQNVTFRCDPISEHNRLYWYRQTLGQGPEFLTYFQNEAQLEKSRLLSDRFSAERPKGSFSTLEIQRTEQGDSAMYLCASSTPPGGEQFFGPGTRLTVL.

The chain combines TRBV27 with TRBJ1-6, with 9 bases identical to TRBD1. V lost 5 bases to trimming and J lost 8 bases; unmatched junction nucleotides: 16. The CDR3 contains 18 residues. Germline-derived CDR1 and CDR2 are MNHEY and SMNVEV (reference sequence). The CDR3 DNA follows: TGTGCCAGCAGTCCCGGGACAGGGAACAGTCCGACCCATTCACCCCTCCACTTT. Protein product: CASSPGTGNSPTHSPLHF.

The chain couples TRBV19 to TRBJ2-7; 8 nucleotides line up with TRBD1. J lost 3 bases, V lost 3 bases, and 1 base had no gene match. The CDR3 extends over 13 amino acids. The germline CDR1 and CDR2 sequences are LNHDA and SQIVND (reference sequence). The CDR3 nucleotides read TGTGCCAGTAGTATCGGACAGGGCTACGAGCAGTACTTC. Its translation is CASSIGQGYEQYF.

This chain joins TRBV11-1 and TRBJ2-2; D perhaps matches TRBD1 (5 bases). The CDR3 is 13 amino acids. Trimming shortened V by 5 bases and J by 6 bases, and 10 bases separated the two germline ends. Germline CDR1 reads SGHAT; CDR2 reads FQDESV (reference sequence). The CDR3 here is CASSQQDAGELFF. In nucleotides, the CDR3 is TGTGCCAGCAGCCAACAGGACGCCGGGGAGCTGTTTTTT.

This clone was seen only once. This chain uses TRBV9 with TRBJ2-7; 8 bases match TRBD1. The CDR3 is made up of 15 amino acids. The germline gives CDR1 SGDLS, CDR2 YYNGEE. The V segment lost 3 bases and the J segment 5 bases; nucleotides outside the gene matches: 10. The CDR3 loop reads CASSEQGAPRDEQYF. In nucleotides, the CDR3 is TGTGCCAGCAGCGAGCAGGGGGCCCCTAGGGACGAGCAGTACTTC.

This chain uses TRBV7-3 with TRBJ1-1; weak D call: TRBD1 (5 bases). Trimming shortened V by 5 bases and J by 0 bases, and 7 bases separated the two germline ends. Germline V lookup: CDR1 SGHTA, CDR2 FQGTGA. The CDR3 is 13 amino acids. The CDR3 DNA sequence: TGTGCCAGCAGCCCGGACATGAACACTGAAGCTTTCTTT. It translates to CASSPDMNTEAFF.

The CDR3 sequence is CAWSLRQGSNTGELFF. CDR3 DNA sequence: TGTGCCTGGAGTCTCAGACAGGGCTCCAACACCGGGGAGCTGTTTTTT. V usage is TRBV30 and J usage is TRBJ2-2, with 7 bases lining up with TRBD1. J lost 2 bases, V lost 2 bases, and 8 bases had no gene match. Germline V CDR1 and CDR2: GTSNPN, SVGIG (reference sequence). This CDR3 contains 16 residues. Full variable domain (rest looked up from reference TRBV30 and TRBJ2-2): SQTIHQWPATLVQPVGSPLSLECTVEGTSNPNLYWYRQAAGRGLQLLFYSVGIGQISSEVPQNLSASRPQDRQFILSSKKLLLSDSGFYLCAWSLRQGSNTGELFFGEGSRLTVL.

The rearrangement links TRBV5-1 to TRBJ1-3; 9 bases align to TRBD1. This CDR3 contains 15 residues. J gave up 5 bases and V 3 bases, and 6 bases lay outside the gene matches. CDR1 and CDR2 (germline): SGHRS, YFSETQ. The CDR3 is CASSWGQGLRNTIYF. In DNA form, the CDR3 reads TGCGCCAGCAGCTGGGGACAGGGTTTAAGAAACACCATATATTTT.

This chain uses TRBV4-1 with TRBJ2-6; TRBD1 might be the D (5 bases). The CDR3 consists of 17 residues. Germline CDR1 and CDR2: MGHRA and YSYEKL. Trimming removed 0 bases at V and 0 bases at J, with 9 bases between. In nucleotides, the CDR3 is TGCGCCAGCAGCCAAGAAGGGGTGATCTCTGGGGCCAACGTCCTGACTTTC. Translated, it gives CASSQEGVISGANVLTF.

The V call is TRBV2, the J call TRBJ1-1, with 8 bases aligning to TRBD1. The CDR3 contains 14 residues. The junction had 7 bases not matched to a gene; V was cut back by 6 bases and J by 4 bases. Germline V lookup: CDR1 SNHLY, CDR2 FYNNEI. The CDR3: CASSQDRVATEAFF. The CDR3 coding sequence is TGTGCCAGCAGCCAGGACAGGGTAGCCACTGAAGCTTTCTTT.

The CDR3, as DNA: TGTGCCAGCAGTTTTATTGTAGGGGCCTCTGGAAACACCATATATTTT. It encodes CASSFIVGASGNTIYF. V usage is TRBV28 and J usage is TRBJ1-3; tentative D call: TRBD1 (5 bases). This CDR3 spans 16 amino acids. V was shortened by 3 bases and J by 0 bases, with 12 bases between the two germline ends. Germline CDR1 is MDHEN and CDR2 is SYDVKM.

This sequence joins TRBV6-5 and TRBJ1-5, with 10 positions matching TRBD1. The CDR3 runs to 15 residues. The junction had 8 bases not matched to a gene; V was cut back by 5 bases and J by 7 bases. From germline, CDR1 is MNHEY and CDR2 SVGAGI. CDR3 coding DNA: TGTGCCAGCAGTACCGGGACAGGGGTCGCCCAGCCCCAGCATTTT. Protein sequence: CASSTGTGVAQPQHF.